What follows are 9 T cell receptor beta chains derived from one specimen sequenced in a study of T cell responses to AZD1222 COVID-19 vaccine. The method was immunoSEQ multiplex PCR; TCRdb's version includes in-frame clones alone and lacks a portion of them. This table holds 120,000 to 150,000 clones, approximately 94% found once. This sample comprised peripheral blood, obtained on day 0 of AZD1222 vaccination. Every receptor here comes from an adult in good health.

The J gene is TRBJ2-5, the V gene TRBV11-2, with 9 bases fitting TRBD1. The CDR3 loop spans 16 amino acids. The trim removed 5 bases at V and 1 base at J, leaving 8 bases unmatched. Germline lookup yields CDR1 SGHAT and CDR2 FQNNGV. For the CDR3, the DNA is TGTGCCAGCAGCCAGGACAGGGGCTGGGGCCAAGAGACCCAGTACTTC. Its translation: CASSQDRGWGQETQYF. The whole variable domain, remainder taken from reference TRBV11-2 and TRBJ2-5, is EAGVAQSPRYKIIEKRQSVAFWCNPISGHATLYWYQQILGQGPKLLIQFQNNGVVDDSQLPKDRFSAERLKGVDSTLKIQPAKLEDSAVYLCASSQDRGWGQETQYFGPGTRLLVL.

V and J are TRBV9 and TRBJ1-1; 7 bases match TRBD1. Germline V gene lookup returns CDR1 SGDLS and CDR2 YYNGEE. Trimming took 0 bases from V and 6 from J; bases not matched to a gene: 5. CDR3 length: 14 amino acids. The CDR3 DNA is TGTGCCAGCAGCGTAGTGACAGGGAGAGCTGAAGCTTTCTTT. This encodes CASSVVTGRAEAFF.

The rearrangement joins TRBV7-2 to TRBJ2-1, with D possibly TRBD1 on 6 matching bases. Trimming took 5 bases from V and 0 from J, leaving 14 bases between them. The CDR3 runs 16 residues. The germline gives CDR1 SGHTA, CDR2 FQGNSA. The DNA of the CDR3 is TGTGCCAGCAGCCCCCTCACAGGGAGCTCCTACAATGAGCAGTTCTTC. This codes for CASSPLTGSSYNEQFF.

CDR3 sequence: CASSIRRTGGEQYF. CDR3 nucleotide sequence: TGTGCCAGCAGCATTCGTCGGACAGGGGGAGAGCAGTACTTC. V usage is TRBV7-2 and J usage is TRBJ2-7, with 10 bases fitting TRBD1. With 5 bases clipped from V and 7 bases from J, the junction kept 8 bases outside the gene matches. The CDR3 sequence is 14 residues long. From germline, CDR1 is SGHTA and CDR2 FQGNSA. Together with reference TRBV7-2 and TRBJ2-7, the CDR3 gives the full variable domain: GAGVSQSPSNKVTEKGKDVELRCDPISGHTALYWYRQSLGQGLEFLIYFQGNSAPDKSGLPSDRFSAERTGGSVSTLTIQRTQQEDSAVYLCASSIRRTGGEQYFGPGTRLTVT.

V gene TRBV20-1 combines with J gene TRBJ2-7; TRBD2 might be the D (5 bases). The germline V gene encodes CDR1 DFQATT and CDR2 SNEGSKA (reference sequence). The CDR3 loop spans 14 amino acids. The V end was cut by 3 bases, the J end by 0 bases, with 12 bases between. CDR3 residues: CSASSTITSYEQYF. CDR3 in DNA: TGCAGTGCTAGTTCGACTATAACCTCCTACGAGCAGTACTTC.

This chain uses TRBV12-3 or TRBV12-4 with TRBJ1-1; TRBD1 is a possible D gene (5 bases). Trimming removed 6 bases from V and 0 bases from J, with 8 bases in between. CDR3 size: 13 residues. The CDR3 here is CASRPTVNTEAFF. The CDR3 nucleotides read TGTGCCAGCAGGCCGACAGTGAACACTGAAGCTTTCTTT.

The chain couples TRBV6-5 to TRBJ1-1, with D perhaps TRBD1 (5 bases). Trimming pared 2 bases from V and 2 bases from J, leaving 9 bases between. Germline V lookup: CDR1 MNHEY, CDR2 SVGAGI. This CDR3 has 14 residues. The CDR3 sequence is CASSYGGDNTEAFF. The CDR3 DNA is TGTGCCAGCAGTTACGGGGGAGATAACACTGAAGCTTTCTTT.

The chain uses TRBV21-1 and TRBJ1-4; the DNA was not compared with TRBD1, the D call given in the table. TRBV21-1 is annotated as a pseudogene. CDR3 length: 14 residues. CDR3 nucleotide sequence: TGTGCCAGCAGCAAAACAGGGGCGAGGGAAAAACTGTTTTTT. This encodes CASSKTGAREKLFF.

This clone has just one count. This chain joins TRBV5-6 and TRBJ1-1, with a weak D call TRBD1 (6 bases). The CDR3 covers 13 residues. V gave up 4 bases and J gave up 5 bases, with 12 bases separating them. Germline V gene data show CDR1 as SGHDT and CDR2 as YYEEEE. The chain's CDR3 is CASSRAGETEAFF. The CDR3 DNA is TGTGCCAGCAGCCGCGCAGGGGAGACTGAAGCTTTCTTT.